This T cell receptor (beta chain) was identified in a study of T cell clusters in autoimmune cytopenias. Findings and caveats of the study: No cluster-lack signature appeared between secondary cytopenia and chronic lymphocytic leukemia patients, apparently due to lymphoma masking. The T cell clusters were defined only in silico, without experimental functional validation.

One tube held mixed TRB-A and TRB-B primer pools for touch-down PCR. TCRdb derives one entry per CDR3 protein from the multiplex PCR reads, leaving out DNA. The sample has about 440 distinct CDR3 sequences. This clonotype ranks as medium-sized (0.01 to 0.1%) in terms of frequency. No antigen is known for it. This CDR3 comprises 11 residues. Germline V gene lookup returns CDR1 ENHRY and CDR2 SYGVKD. Approximately 36,000 genome equivalents of blood DNA were amplified for TRB. The sample was also reused in another study, on T cell repertoires in aging, cancer and after chemotherapy. That report adds: Six age groups, ranging from 30 or younger to 70 or older, included the donors.

The sequence came from a human donor with chronic lymphocytic leukemia. The chain employs TRBV10-3 and TRBJ2-5. Sequencing was carried out using peripheral blood. The CDR3 spells CAISERETQYF.